This record looks at one T cell receptor (beta chain) sequence and its context. This sample was taken from a study of patients and donors after allogeneic stem cell transplantation. TCRdb processed the RT-PCR reads anew with MiXCR; each CDR3 protein has one entry. Among approximately 170,000 distinct CDR3 sequences listed, about 24% were seen once. V lost 0 bases, J lost 3 bases, and 16 bases lay in between. Germline CDR1 reads SGDLS; CDR2 reads YYNGEE. There are 16 residues in the CDR3. The chain is built from TRBV9 and TRBJ2-7; D might be TRBD2 (6 bases). This sequence was found in a human donor who was either an allogeneic HSCT recipient or a stem cell or donor lymphocyte infusion donor (not recorded which). It is not recorded whose cells these are; they may come from a transplant donor. Specimen: blood, either unsorted or a sorted T cell fraction (not recorded which). The CDR3 sequence: CASSVGDRLGLYEQYF. The DNA for the CDR3 is TGTGCCAGCAGCGTAGGGGACCGACTAGGACTCTACGAGCAGTACTTC.